The clone carrying this T cell receptor (beta chain) came up many times. Its antigen is as yet unknown. Attachment of unique molecular identifiers to individual cDNA molecules was performed. MiXCR was run by TCRdb on the 5' RACE reads, yielding one entry per CDR3 protein. Of tens of thousands of distinct CDR3 sequences listed, approximately 5% were seen once; the top ten hold roughly 5.2%. The sample belongs to a study of early T cells in non-severe SARS-CoV-2 infection. Across the study: Sequencing used unsorted whole-blood bulk RNA, so chains lack pairing. General study points: Anti-spike CD8 responses were favored in VDJdb matching, and private and CD4 specificities were missed.

The CDR3 totals 15 residues. Germline CDR1 reads MNHNS; CDR2 reads SASEGT. V dropped 3 bases and J dropped 3 bases, with 14 bases sitting between them. Sequenced material: whole blood. The receptor comes from an adult who was a healthcare worker with PCR-confirmed SARS-CoV-2 infection or an uninfected control (not recorded which). This chain links TRBV6-1 with TRBJ1-2; no firm D call. CDR3 DNA sequence: TGTGCCAGCAGTGAGGGTGAGGCAGTCTACTATGGCTACACCTTC. Amino acid sequence: CASSEGEAVYYGYTF.